This TCR beta chain appears in the sequencing data of a study of CD8 T cells in Susac syndrome. On the study more broadly: When blood was drawn, the patients with Susac syndrome were therapy-naive, on corticosteroids, or on intravenous immunoglobulin alone.

With random hexamers, reverse transcription was performed on roughly 0.5 to 1 ug of RNA. Coverage of TCR beta CDR3 amplification by immunoSEQ multiplex PCR extended to 54 Vbeta and 13 Jbeta. TCRdb reprocessed the immunoSEQ multiplex PCR reads via MiXCR and lists one record per CDR3 protein. The table includes some 130,000 distinct CDR3 sequences, about 95% detected once. For this clonotype: What it binds is unknown.

From blood CD8+ and CD4+ T cells, TCR beta sequences were generated. V was shortened by 7 bases and J by 7 bases, with 8 bases between the two germline ends. The germline gives CDR1 SQVTM, CDR2 ANQGSEA. The CDR3 is 9 amino acids. Study observations and caveats: Susac syndrome CD8+ repertoires were clonally expanded, most strongly in CD8+ TEMRA cells.

The sequenced material came from CD8+ T cells from PBMCs. The chain carries TRBV29-1 and TRBJ2-7, with D hard to call. The origin of this receptor is a human donor with Susac syndrome. Here the CDR3 reads CSARLEQYF. CDR3 DNA: TGCAGCGCTCGATTGGAGCAGTACTTC.